One sample yielded the 18 T cell receptor beta chains listed below, sequenced in a study of blood T cell repertoires in COVID-19. Repertoires were generated with immunoSEQ multiplex PCR, while TCRdb's copy carries only in-frame clones and drops some. The sample records more than 200,000 clones, around 80% being singletons. The sequencing sample was made of peripheral blood. Receptor source: a middle-aged man with acute or convalescent COVID-19.

This clone was seen more than once but under ten times. The chain employs TRBV5-4 and TRBJ2-7; TRBD1 matches 8 bases. Germline V gives CDR1 SGHNT, CDR2 YYREEE (reference sequence). The V segment lost 4 bases and the J segment 2 bases; nucleotides outside the gene matches: 8. The CDR3 extends over 15 amino acids. The CDR3 sequence: CASSLNRGDPYEQYF. The DNA of the CDR3 is TGTGCCAGCAGCCTTAACAGGGGGGACCCCTACGAGCAGTACTTC. The whole variable domain, remainder taken from reference TRBV5-4 and TRBJ2-7, is ETGVTQSPTHLIKTRGQQVTLRCSSQSGHNTVSWYQQALGQGPQFIFQYYREEENGRGNFPPRFSGLQFPNYSSELNVNALELDDSALYLCASSLNRGDPYEQYFGPGTRLTVT.

The J gene is TRBJ1-6, the V gene TRBV30, with 7 positions matching TRBD1. V lost 0 bases, J lost 5 bases, and 1 base stayed unmatched. The germline gives CDR1 GTSNPN, CDR2 SVGIG (reference sequence). The CDR3 runs to 14 residues. The CDR3 loop is CAWSVGQNNSPLHF. The CDR3 nucleotides are TGTGCCTGGAGTGTGGGACAGAATAATTCACCCCTCCACTTT.

The J gene is TRBJ1-3, the V gene TRBV6-5; D may be TRBD1 (5 bases). The length of the CDR3 is 14 residues. Germline-derived CDR1 and CDR2 are MNHEY and SVGAGI. Trimming cost V 2 bases and J 2 bases, with 7 bases left between them. CDR3 residues: CASSYGRAGNTIYF. CDR3 DNA sequence: TGTGCCAGCAGTTACGGCAGGGCTGGAAACACCATATATTTT.

The V and J genes are TRBV15 and TRBJ2-3; 8 nucleotides line up with TRBD1. CDR3 length equals 16 residues. V trimming: 1 base; J trimming: 5 bases; junction bases outside the gene matches: 8. The germline V gene has CDR1 LNHNV and CDR2 YYDKDF (reference sequence). The chain's CDR3 is CATSRGGAGGRDTQYF. In DNA, the CDR3 is TGTGCCACCAGCAGAGGTGGGGCAGGGGGCAGAGATACGCAGTATTTT.

V usage is TRBV3-1 (or the pseudogene TRBV3-2) and J usage is TRBJ2-2; D may be TRBD2 (6 bases). Germline CDR1 LGHDT, CDR2 YNNKEL (reference sequence). Trimming pared 1 base from V and 5 bases from J, leaving 17 bases between. This CDR3 spans 17 amino acids. CDR3 nucleotides: TGTGCCAGCAGCCAAGTTCGTACGGGAGCCCCAACCGGGGAGCTGTTTTTT. It specifies CASSQVRTGAPTGELFF.

This clone was seen only once. The CDR3 sequence is CASSTLTGKNGYTF. The CDR3 coding sequence is TGTGCCAGCAGTACCCTAACAGGGAAAAATGGCTACACCTTC. The genes are TRBV6-5 and TRBJ1-2; tentatively, D is TRBD1 (6 bases). The CDR3 runs to 14 residues. The germline gives CDR1 MNHEY, CDR2 SVGAGI. Trimming shortened V by 5 bases and J by 6 bases, and 16 bases separated the two germline ends.

The CDR3 region is CASSFNRQGLQETQYF. The CDR3 nucleotides are TGTGCCAGCAGCTTCAACCGACAGGGTCTACAAGAGACCCAGTACTTC. This rearrangement joins TRBV7-8 to TRBJ2-5; 7 bases match TRBD1. V was pared by 3 bases and J by 2 bases, with 9 bases of the junction left unmatched. Germline V gene lookup returns CDR1 SGHVS and CDR2 FQNEAQ. The CDR3 totals 16 residues.

This chain links TRBV15 with TRBJ2-2; D is perhaps TRBD2 (6 bases). Trimming removed 2 bases at V and 6 bases at J, with 16 bases between. CDR1 is LNHNV, CDR2 YYDKDF, per germline (reference sequence). The CDR3 totals 16 residues. Here the CDR3 reads CATSRTTSLGSGELFF. The CDR3 DNA reads TGTGCCACCAGCAGAACGACTAGTTTAGGTTCCGGGGAGCTGTTTTTT.

This chain's CDR3 is CASSTGVYNEQFF. CDR3 DNA sequence: TGCGCCAGTTCCACAGGGGTCTACAATGAGCAGTTCTTC. The chain recombines TRBV5-1 with TRBJ2-1, with TRBD1 matching over 7 bases. Looked up from germline, CDR1 is SGHRS and CDR2 is YFSETQ. J lost 3 bases, V lost 8 bases, and 5 bases had no gene match. This CDR3 is built from 13 residues.

This clone was counted between two and nine times. The chain combines TRBV6-5 with TRBJ1-1; D is ambiguous. This CDR3 region has 14 residues. Germline values: CDR1 MNHEY, CDR2 SVGAGI. Between the trimmed V and J ends, which lost 3 bases and 1 base, there was a span of 9 bases. CDR3 DNA sequence: TGTGCCAGCAGTTATACTGAGTCGAACACTGAAGCTTTCTTT. Its protein is CASSYTESNTEAFF.

The chain recombines TRBV27 with TRBJ2-2, with D possibly being TRBD1 (6 bases). Germline CDR1 and CDR2: MNHEY and SMNVEV (reference sequence). The ends were cut back, 4 bases at V and 0 bases at J, with 9 bases in the middle. The length of the CDR3 is 15 residues. CDR3 amino acids: CASSSQGSNTGELFF. The CDR3 bases are TGTGCCAGCAGTTCACAGGGATCGAACACCGGGGAGCTGTTTTTT.

This chain joins TRBV9 and TRBJ1-1; 8 nucleotides line up with TRBD1. CDR3 length equals 15 residues. V shed 3 bases, J shed 11 bases, and the junction held 15 bases outside the gene matches. Germline lookup yields CDR1 SGDLS and CDR2 YYNGEE. In nucleotides, the CDR3 is TGTGCCAGCAGCGCCTTAACGGACGGACAGGGCGGGGCTTTCTTT. Protein sequence: CASSALTDGQGGAFF.

In this sample, this clone turned up once. The chain employs TRBV5-1 and TRBJ2-1; 9 bases are a match to TRBD1. Germline CDR1 SGHRS, CDR2 YFSETQ. The V gene end was trimmed by 3 bases and the J gene end by 10 bases; junction bases not matched to a gene: 14. This CDR3 contains 16 residues. CDR3 residues: CASSSRGTGRLGEQFF. CDR3 sequence (DNA): TGCGCCAGCAGCTCCCGCGGGACAGGGAGGTTGGGGGAGCAGTTCTTC.

In DNA, the CDR3 is TGCGCCAGCAGACCGGACATCACGAACACTGAAGCTTTCTTT. Translating gives CASRPDITNTEAFF. V and J are TRBV5-1 and TRBJ1-1; D perhaps matches TRBD1 (5 bases). Trimming cost V 5 bases and J 1 base, with 12 bases left between them. Germline V gene sequence: CDR1 SGHRS, CDR2 YFSETQ. This CDR3 is built from 14 residues.

This chain joins TRBV5-1 and TRBJ2-7; D is possibly TRBD1 (5 bases). This CDR3 comprises 12 residues. CDR1 SGHRS and CDR2 YFSETQ come from the germline V gene. Trimming left V 3 bases short and J 3 bases short, with 7 bases between. The CDR3 here is CASSSQVYEQYF. Written as DNA, the CDR3 is TGCGCCAGCAGCTCACAGGTCTACGAGCAGTACTTC.

This clone was observed a few times. The CDR3 is CASSLTGGNNSPLHF. The CDR3 DNA reads TGTGCCAGCAGCTTAACAGGGGGAAATAATTCACCCCTCCACTTT. J is TRBJ1-6 and V is TRBV11-2, with TRBD1 matching over 8 bases. Germline assignment: CDR1 SGHAT and CDR2 FQNNGV. The ends lost 2 bases at V and 5 bases at J; junction bases unmatched: 2. The length of the CDR3 is 15 residues.

The chain is built from TRBV7-2 and TRBJ1-2; tentative D call: TRBD1 (6 bases). The CDR3 covers 16 residues. The ends were cut back, 1 base at V and 0 bases at J, with 12 bases in the middle. Germline assignment: CDR1 SGHTA and CDR2 FQGNSA. In DNA, the CDR3 is TGTGCCAGCAGCTTAGGTTTGGGGGCCGCTAACTATGGCTACACCTTC. It is translated as CASSLGLGAANYGYTF.

The V call is TRBV3-1 (or the pseudogene TRBV3-2), the J call TRBJ1-4; 8 positions agree with TRBD1. Germline assignment: CDR1 LGHDT and CDR2 YNNKEL (reference sequence). The CDR3 extends over 14 amino acids. V was clipped by 5 bases and J by 3 bases; unmatched bases: 2. CDR3 in DNA: TGTGCCAGCAGCTTACAGGGGGCTAATGAAAAACTGTTTTTT. Translation gives CASSLQGANEKLFF.